This T cell receptor (beta chain) emerged from a study of untreated major depressive disorder. A remark on this clone: Antigen specificity is unknown.

Data came from immunoSEQ multiplex PCR; TCRdb stores just in-frame clones and leaves some out. In the table there are fewer than 25,000 clones, about 83% of which are singletons. Overall study findings and caveats: All top five TRBV05-01 clones per subject were private clones.

Participants with major medical conditions, Axis I/II comorbidities, regular medication or illicit drug use were excluded. CD4+ T cell purity was typically around 95%. Germline V gene lookup returns CDR1 SGHTA and CDR2 FQGTGA. CDR3 length equals 13 residues. Deletions cut 2 bases from V and 7 bases from J, with 8 bases between. The sequencing sample was made of CD4+ T cells from PBMCs. This chain links TRBV7-3 with TRBJ2-2; maybe TRBD1 (5 bases). The clonotype comes from a woman in her twenties or thirties in good health. CDR3 in DNA: TGTGCCAGCAGCTTAGGGGCGAGCGGGGAGCTGTTTTTT. It encodes CASSLGASGELFF.